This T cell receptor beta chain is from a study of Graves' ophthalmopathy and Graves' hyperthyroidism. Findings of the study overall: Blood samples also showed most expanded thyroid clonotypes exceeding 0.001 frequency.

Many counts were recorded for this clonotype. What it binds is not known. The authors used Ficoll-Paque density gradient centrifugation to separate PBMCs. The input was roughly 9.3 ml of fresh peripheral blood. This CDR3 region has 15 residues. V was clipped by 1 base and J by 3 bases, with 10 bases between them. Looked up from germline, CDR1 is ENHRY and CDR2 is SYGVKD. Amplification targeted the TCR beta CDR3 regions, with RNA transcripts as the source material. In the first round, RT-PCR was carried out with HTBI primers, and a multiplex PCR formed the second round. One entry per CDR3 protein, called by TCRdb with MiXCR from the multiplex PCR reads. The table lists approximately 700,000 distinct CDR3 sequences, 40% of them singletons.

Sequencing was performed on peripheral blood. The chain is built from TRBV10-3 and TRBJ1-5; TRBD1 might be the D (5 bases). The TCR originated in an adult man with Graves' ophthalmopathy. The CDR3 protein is CAISEWDGYNQPQHF. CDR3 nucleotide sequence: TGTGCCATCAGTGAGTGGGACGGTTACAATCAGCCCCAGCATTTT.